The clone carrying this TCR beta chain has a count of ten or more. The trim removed 7 bases at V and 9 bases at J, leaving 8 bases unmatched. CDR3 length: 13 residues. The germline gives CDR1 LGHNA, CDR2 YNFKEQ. TCRdb re-called the 5' RACE reads through MiXCR, storing one row per CDR3 protein. The table has about 360,000 distinct CDR3 sequences, 13% to 15% seen once. This sample was taken from a study of T-cell memory formation after mild COVID-19. The receptor comes from a man younger than 35 who had mild COVID-19 (a few samples of this study predate the infection). Cell type and time point are not known. Material: PBMCs or a T cell subset sorted from them (not recorded which). The chain recombines TRBV4-2 with TRBJ2-1, with 8 positions matching TRBD2. CDR3 nucleotides: TGTGCCAGCACCGGGACTAGGGTCGGTGAGCAGTTCTTC. Translation: CASTGTRVGEQFF.